This is a list of T cell receptor beta chains from one sample in a study of low-dose radiotherapy and immunotherapy resistance in tumors. TCRdb processed the reads anew with MiXCR; each CDR3 protein has one entry. The sample lists about 100,000 distinct CDR3 sequences, 20% to 25% occurring once. The starting material was PBMCs, obtained after low-dose radiotherapy plus immunotherapy. The source of these receptors is a male donor with prostate cancer. Each CDR3 is given with its conserved first and last residue. Fields, in order: V gene, J gene, CDR3 protein.

V: TRBV12-3/TRBV12-4
J: TRBJ1-2
CDR3: CASSYGTFGYTF

V: TRBV7-9
J: TRBJ1-5
CDR3: CASSSVGVPQHF

V: TRBV19
J: TRBJ2-2
CDR3: CASSITGAGELFF

V: TRBV4-1
J: TRBJ2-7
CDR3: CASSLDPLTGASYEQYF

V: TRBV20-1
J: TRBJ2-5
CDR3: CSARDLASGEETQYF

V: TRBV12-3/TRBV12-4
J: TRBJ1-1
CDR3: CASSPRGGRTEAFF

V: TRBV5-6
J: TRBJ2-7
CDR3: CASSSVIRGEQYF

V: TRBV3-1
J: TRBJ2-1
CDR3: CASSQVSGNEQFF

V: TRBV5-1
J: TRBJ2-7
CDR3: CASTNSGTVGEQYF

V: TRBV6-4
J: TRBJ2-3
CDR3: CASKSDPSTDTQYF

V: TRBV5-1
J: TRBJ1-1
CDR3: CASSSDRETEAFF

V: TRBV6-1
J: TRBJ2-7
CDR3: CASSEDGTSGYEQYF

V: TRBV28
J: TRBJ2-1
CDR3: CASGIWGGRGNEQFF